These 9 T cell receptor beta chains were all obtained from the same sample, sequenced in a study of graft-versus-host responses after intestinal transplantation. Responders labeled with CFSE (approximately 200,000) were plated with approximately 200,000 irradiated, violet-dye-labeled stimulators. This table comes from immunoSEQ multiplex PCR, and its TCRdb copy is limited to in-frame clones, with some not included. The data hold about 7,800 clones, with 31% observed a single time. This material consisted of alloreactive CD8+ T cells from a mixed lymphocyte reaction culture, taken before intestinal transplant. The subset was: CFSE-low proliferating T cells sorted from roughly 6-day pre-transplant mixed lymphocyte reaction (GvH or HvG direction). Receptor source: a human patient who received an intestinal transplant.

J is TRBJ2-3 and V is TRBV7-6; D gene unclear. Trimming took 2 bases from V and 4 from J, leaving 4 bases between them. The CDR3 loop spans 12 amino acids. Per the germline V gene, CDR1 is SGHVS and CDR2 is FNYEAQ. Written as DNA, the CDR3 is TGTGCCAGCAGCTTAATAGCAGATACGCAGTATTTT. Its protein is CASSLIADTQYF. Full variable domain (missing parts from reference TRBV7-6 and TRBJ2-3): GAGVSQSPRYKVTKRGQDVALRCDPISGHVSLYWYRQALGQGPEFLTYFNYEAQQDKSGLPNDRFSAERPEGSISTLTIQRTEQRDSAMYRCASSLIADTQYFGPGTRLTVL.

This clone was counted a few times. This rearrangement joins TRBV27 to TRBJ2-3; D is ambiguous. V gave up 1 base and J gave up 4 bases, with 15 bases separating them. CDR3 size: 16 residues. Germline CDR1 reads MNHEY; CDR2 reads SMNVEV (reference sequence). CDR3 DNA: TGTGCCAGCAGTTTATTTTCACAAACGCCCCCAGATACGCAGTATTTT. Translation gives CASSLFSQTPPDTQYF.

V is TRBV5-4 and J is TRBJ2-3; 14 bases are a match to TRBD2. This CDR3 has 17 residues. The germline gives CDR1 SGHNT, CDR2 YYREEE (reference sequence). Trimming removed 0 bases from V and 2 bases from J; junction bases left unmatched: 2. The CDR3 loop is CASSLVGLAGDTDTQYF. The CDR3, as DNA: TGTGCCAGCAGCTTGGTGGGACTAGCGGGGGACACAGATACGCAGTATTTT.

The chain has TRBV2 and TRBJ2-7; 16 bases fit TRBD2. V lost 2 bases, J lost 4 bases, and 8 bases stayed unmatched. The CDR3 has 18 residues. Germline V lookup: CDR1 SNHLY, CDR2 FYNNEI. The CDR3 DNA reads as TGTGCCAGCAGTGAATTACTTGGGACTAGCGGGGGGGCTTACGAGCAGTACTTC. Translated, it gives CASSELLGTSGGAYEQYF.

This clone was seen a few times. The rearrangement links TRBV7-9 to TRBJ2-1; 7 bases are shared with TRBD2. V shed 4 bases, J shed 8 bases, and the junction held 14 bases outside the gene matches. From germline, CDR1 is SEHNR and CDR2 FQNEAQ (reference sequence). This CDR3 region has 16 residues. CDR3 region: CASSSERTRMNDEQFF. Written as DNA, the CDR3 is TGTGCCAGCAGCTCGGAACGGACTAGAATGAACGATGAGCAGTTCTTC.

The V and J genes are TRBV29-1 and TRBJ2-7; D unresolved. Germline V gives CDR1 SQVTM, CDR2 ANQGSEA. There are 12 residues in the CDR3. V was cut by 4 bases and J by 4 bases, with 11 bases left in between. In DNA, the CDR3 is TGCAGCGTTGCTTACAGAAGATACGAGCAGTACTTC. It codes for CSVAYRRYEQYF.

The sample holds a few counts of this clone. This chain links TRBV4-2 with TRBJ2-3; D gene unclear. V was cut by 0 bases and J by 1 base, with 14 bases left in between. Germline V gives CDR1 LGHNA, CDR2 YNFKEQ. This CDR3 region has 17 residues. This chain's CDR3 is CASSQDRYGDRTDTQYF. The DNA of the CDR3 is TGTGCCAGCAGCCAAGATCGATACGGAGATCGCACAGATACGCAGTATTTT.

Only one count was recorded for this clone. This chain links TRBV6-1 with TRBJ2-5, with TRBD2 as a possible D gene (6 bases). The CDR3 loop spans 12 amino acids. The V end was cut by 7 bases, the J end by 5 bases, with 11 bases between. The germline V gene encodes CDR1 MNHNS and CDR2 SASEGT. The CDR3 region is CASMEGWETQYF. The CDR3 DNA reads as TGTGCCAGCATGGAGGGTTGGGAGACCCAGTACTTC.

The chain employs TRBV7-8 and TRBJ2-7, with 8 bases aligning to TRBD2. Looked up from germline, CDR1 is SGHVS and CDR2 is FQNEAQ. V lost 3 bases and J lost 0; bases outside the gene matches: 1. The CDR3 extends over 14 amino acids. This chain's CDR3 is CASSFGTSSYEQYF. CDR3 DNA sequence: TGTGCCAGCAGCTTTGGGACTAGCTCCTACGAGCAGTACTTC.